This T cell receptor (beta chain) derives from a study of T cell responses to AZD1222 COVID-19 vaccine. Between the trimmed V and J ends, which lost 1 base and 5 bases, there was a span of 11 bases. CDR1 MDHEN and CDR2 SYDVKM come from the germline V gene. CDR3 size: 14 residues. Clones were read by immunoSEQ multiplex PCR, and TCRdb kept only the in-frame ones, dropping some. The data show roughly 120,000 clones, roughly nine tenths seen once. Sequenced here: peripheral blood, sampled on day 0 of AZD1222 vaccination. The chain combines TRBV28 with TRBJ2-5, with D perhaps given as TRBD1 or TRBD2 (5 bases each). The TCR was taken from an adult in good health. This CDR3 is CASSLLGERETQYF. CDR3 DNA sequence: TGTGCCAGCAGTTTATTAGGGGAGAGGGAGACCCAGTACTTC.